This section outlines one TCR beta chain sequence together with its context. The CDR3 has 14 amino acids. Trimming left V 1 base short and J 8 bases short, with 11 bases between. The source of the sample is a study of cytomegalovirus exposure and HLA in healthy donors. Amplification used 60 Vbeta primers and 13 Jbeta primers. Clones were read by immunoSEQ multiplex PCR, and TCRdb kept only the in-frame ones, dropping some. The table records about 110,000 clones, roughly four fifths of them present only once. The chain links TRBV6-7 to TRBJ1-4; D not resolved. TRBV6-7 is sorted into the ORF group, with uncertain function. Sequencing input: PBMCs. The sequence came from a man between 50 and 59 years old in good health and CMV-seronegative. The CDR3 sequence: CASSYLGLEEKLFF. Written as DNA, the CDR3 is TGTGCCAGCAGTTACTTGGGCTTAGAGGAAAAACTGTTTTTT.